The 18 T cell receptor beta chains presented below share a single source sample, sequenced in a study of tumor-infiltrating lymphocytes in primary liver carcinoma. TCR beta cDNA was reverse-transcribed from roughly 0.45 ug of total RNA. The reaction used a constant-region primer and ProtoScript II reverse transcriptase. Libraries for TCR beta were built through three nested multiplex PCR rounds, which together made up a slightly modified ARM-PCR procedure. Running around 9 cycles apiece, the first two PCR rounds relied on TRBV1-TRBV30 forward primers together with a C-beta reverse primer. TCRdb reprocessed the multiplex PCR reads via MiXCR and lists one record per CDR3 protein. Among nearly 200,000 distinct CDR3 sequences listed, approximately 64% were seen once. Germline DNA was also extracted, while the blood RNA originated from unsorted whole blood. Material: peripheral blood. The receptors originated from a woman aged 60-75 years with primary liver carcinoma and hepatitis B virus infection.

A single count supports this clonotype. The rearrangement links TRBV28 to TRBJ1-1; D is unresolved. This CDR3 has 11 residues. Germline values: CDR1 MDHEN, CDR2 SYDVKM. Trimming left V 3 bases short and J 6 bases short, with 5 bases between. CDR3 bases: TGTGCCAGCAGTTTGTTCTCTGAAGCTTTCTTT. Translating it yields CASSLFSEAFF.

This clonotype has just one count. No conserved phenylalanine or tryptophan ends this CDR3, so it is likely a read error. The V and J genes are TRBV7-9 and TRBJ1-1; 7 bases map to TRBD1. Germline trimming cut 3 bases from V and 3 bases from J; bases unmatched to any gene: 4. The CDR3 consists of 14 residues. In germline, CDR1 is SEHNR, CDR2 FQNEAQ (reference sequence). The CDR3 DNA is TGTGCCAGCAGCTTGACAGGGACCGACACTGAAGCTTTCATT. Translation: CASSLTGTDTEAFI.

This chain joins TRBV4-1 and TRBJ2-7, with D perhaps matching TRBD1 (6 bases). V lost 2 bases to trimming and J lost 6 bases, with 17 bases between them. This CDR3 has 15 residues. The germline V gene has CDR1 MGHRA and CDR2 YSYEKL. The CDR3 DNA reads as TGCGCCAGCAGCCAAAGTATAATGGGGGCCTGCGAGCAGTACTTC. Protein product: CASSQSIMGACEQYF.

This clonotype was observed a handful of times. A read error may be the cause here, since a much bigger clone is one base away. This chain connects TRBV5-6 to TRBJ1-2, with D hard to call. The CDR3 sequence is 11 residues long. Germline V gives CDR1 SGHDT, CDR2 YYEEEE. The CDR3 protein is CASCLGRGYTF. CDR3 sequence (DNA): TGTGCCAGCTGCTTGGGGAGAGGCTACACCTTC.

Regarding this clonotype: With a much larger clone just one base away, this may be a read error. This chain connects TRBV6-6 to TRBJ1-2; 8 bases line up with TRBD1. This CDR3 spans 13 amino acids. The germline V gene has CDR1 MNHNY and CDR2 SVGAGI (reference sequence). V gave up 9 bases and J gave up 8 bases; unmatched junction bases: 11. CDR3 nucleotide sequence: TGTGCCAGTAACAGGGGGAGTTCGAAGGGCTACACCTTC. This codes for CASNRGSSKGYTF.

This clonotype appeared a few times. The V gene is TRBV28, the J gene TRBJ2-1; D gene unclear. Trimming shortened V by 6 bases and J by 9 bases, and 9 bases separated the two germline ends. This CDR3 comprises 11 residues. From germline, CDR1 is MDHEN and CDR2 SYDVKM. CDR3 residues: CASSSRREQFF. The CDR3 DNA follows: TGTGCCAGCAGCTCTAGGCGTGAGCAGTTCTTC.

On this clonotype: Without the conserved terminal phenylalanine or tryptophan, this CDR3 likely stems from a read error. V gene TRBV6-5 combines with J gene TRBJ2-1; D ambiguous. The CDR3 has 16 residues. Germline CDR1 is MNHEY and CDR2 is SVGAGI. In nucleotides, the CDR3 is TGCGCCAGCTCTACACGTTCCAGGTCCGCCTACAATGAGCAGTTCTCC. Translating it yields CASSTRSRSAYNEQFS.

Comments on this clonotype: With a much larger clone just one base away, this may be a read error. The CDR3 sequence: CAGSQTGYADTQYF. The CDR3 DNA reads TGTGCCGGCAGTCAAACAGGGTACGCAGATACGCAGTATTTT. This rearrangement joins TRBV14 to TRBJ2-3, with D possibly being TRBD1 (6 bases). The germline CDR1 and CDR2 sequences are SGHDN and FVKESK. The CDR3 has 14 amino acids. The variable domain in full, with the rest retrieved from reference TRBV14 and TRBJ2-3, is EAGVTQFPSHSVIEKGQTVTLRCDPISGHDNLYWYRRVMGKEIKFLLHFVKESKQDESGMPNNRFLAERTGGTYSTLKVQPAELEDSGVYFCAGSQTGYADTQYFGPGTRLTVL.

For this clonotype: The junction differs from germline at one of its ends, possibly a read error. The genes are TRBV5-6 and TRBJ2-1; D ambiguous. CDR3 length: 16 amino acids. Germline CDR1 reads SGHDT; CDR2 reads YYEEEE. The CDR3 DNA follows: TGTGCCAGCAGCTCACTCACCCAGCTCAGCTTAAATGAGCAGTTTTTC. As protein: CASSSLTQLSLNEQFF. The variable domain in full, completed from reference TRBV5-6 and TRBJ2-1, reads DAGVTQSPTHLIKTRGQQVTLRCSPKSGHDTVSWYQQALGQGPQFIFQYYEEEERQRGNFPDRFSGHQFPNYSSELNVNALLLGDSALYLCASSSLTQLSLNEQFFGPGTRLTVL.

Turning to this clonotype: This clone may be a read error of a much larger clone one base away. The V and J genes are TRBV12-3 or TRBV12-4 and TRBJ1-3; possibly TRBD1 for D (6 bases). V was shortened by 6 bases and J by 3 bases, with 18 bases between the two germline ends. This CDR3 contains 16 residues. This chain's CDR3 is CASSPTRGGGGNTIYF. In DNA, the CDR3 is TGTGCCAGCAGCCCAACCCGGGGGGGCGGTGGAAACACCATATATTTT.

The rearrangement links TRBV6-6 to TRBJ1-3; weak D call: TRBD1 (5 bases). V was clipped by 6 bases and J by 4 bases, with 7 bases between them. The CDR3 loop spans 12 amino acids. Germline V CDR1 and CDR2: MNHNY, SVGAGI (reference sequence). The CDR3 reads CASRGDGNTIYF. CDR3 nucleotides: TGTGCCAGCAGGGGGGACGGAAACACCATATATTTT.

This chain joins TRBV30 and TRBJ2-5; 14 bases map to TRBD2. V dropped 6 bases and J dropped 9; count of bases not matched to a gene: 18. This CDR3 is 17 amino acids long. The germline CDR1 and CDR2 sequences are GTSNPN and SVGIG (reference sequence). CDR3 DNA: TGTGCCTGCTCCTTCACCGGGACTAGCGGGAGAGCCGGGGCCCAGTACTTC. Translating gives CACSFTGTSGRAGAQYF.

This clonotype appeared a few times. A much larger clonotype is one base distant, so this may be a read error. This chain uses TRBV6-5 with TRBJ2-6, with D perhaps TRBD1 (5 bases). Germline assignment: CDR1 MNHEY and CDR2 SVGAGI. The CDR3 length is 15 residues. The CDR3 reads CASSLGVSGVNVLTF. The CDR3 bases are TGTGCCAGCAGTTTAGGGGTCTCTGGGGTCAACGTCCTGACTTTC.

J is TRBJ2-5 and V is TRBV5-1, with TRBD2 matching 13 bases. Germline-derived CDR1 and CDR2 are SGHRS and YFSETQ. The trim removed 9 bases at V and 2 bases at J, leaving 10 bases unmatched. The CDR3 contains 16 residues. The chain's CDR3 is CANSSGLAGPQETQYF. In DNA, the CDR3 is TGCGCCAACAGTTCGGGACTAGCGGGACCACAAGAGACCCAGTACTTC.

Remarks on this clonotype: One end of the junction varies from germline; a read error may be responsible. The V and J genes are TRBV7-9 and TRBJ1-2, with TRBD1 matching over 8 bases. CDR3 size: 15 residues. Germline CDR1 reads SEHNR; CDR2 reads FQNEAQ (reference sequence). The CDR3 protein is CTSSLSATGEDGYTF. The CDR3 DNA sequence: TGTACCAGCAGCTTATCCGCGACAGGGGAGGATGGCTACACCTTC.

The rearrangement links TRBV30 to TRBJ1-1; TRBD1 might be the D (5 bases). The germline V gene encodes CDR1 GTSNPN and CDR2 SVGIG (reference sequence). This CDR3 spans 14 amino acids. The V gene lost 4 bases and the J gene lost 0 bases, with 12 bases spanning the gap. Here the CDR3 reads CAWNLQGLNTEAFF. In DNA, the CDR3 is TGTGCCTGGAATCTCCAGGGTCTGAACACTGAAGCTTTCTTT. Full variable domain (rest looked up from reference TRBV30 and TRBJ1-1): SQTIHQWPATLVQPVGSPLSLECTVEGTSNPNLYWYRQAAGRGLQLLFYSVGIGQISSEVPQNLSASRPQDRQFILSSKKLLLSDSGFYLCAWNLQGLNTEAFFGQGTRLTVV.

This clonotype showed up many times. CDR3 amino acids: CASSLVATHQETQYF. CDR3 sequence (DNA): TGTGCCAGCAGCTTGGTAGCCACTCATCAAGAGACCCAGTACTTC. The chain carries TRBV5-5 and TRBJ2-5; no clear D. CDR3 size: 15 residues. Deletions cut 0 bases from V and 2 bases from J, with 11 bases between. Germline V lookup: CDR1 SGHKS, CDR2 YYEKEE (reference sequence).

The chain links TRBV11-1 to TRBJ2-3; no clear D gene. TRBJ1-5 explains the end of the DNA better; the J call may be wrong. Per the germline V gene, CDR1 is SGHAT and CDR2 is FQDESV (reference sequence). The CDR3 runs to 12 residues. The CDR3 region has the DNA TGTGCCAGCAACTTTTTTACAGATACGCAGCATTTT. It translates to CASNFFTDTQHF.